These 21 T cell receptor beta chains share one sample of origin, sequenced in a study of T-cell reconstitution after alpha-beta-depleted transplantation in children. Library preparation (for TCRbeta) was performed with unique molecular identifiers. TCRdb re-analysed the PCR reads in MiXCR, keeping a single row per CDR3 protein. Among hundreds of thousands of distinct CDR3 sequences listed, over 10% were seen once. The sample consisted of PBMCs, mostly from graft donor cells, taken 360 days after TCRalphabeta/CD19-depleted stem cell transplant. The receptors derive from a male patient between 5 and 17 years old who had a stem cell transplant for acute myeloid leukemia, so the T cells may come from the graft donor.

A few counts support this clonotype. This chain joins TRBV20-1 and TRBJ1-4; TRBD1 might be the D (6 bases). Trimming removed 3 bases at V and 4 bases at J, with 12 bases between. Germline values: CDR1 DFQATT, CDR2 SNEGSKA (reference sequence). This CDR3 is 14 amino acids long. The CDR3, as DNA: TGCAGTGCTAGCCGGACAGCAATTAATGAAAAACTGTTTTTT. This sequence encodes CSASRTAINEKLFF.

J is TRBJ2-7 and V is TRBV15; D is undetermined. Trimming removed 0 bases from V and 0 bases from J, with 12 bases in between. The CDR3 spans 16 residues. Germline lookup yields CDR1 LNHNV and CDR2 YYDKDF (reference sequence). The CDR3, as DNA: TGTGCCACCAGCAGAGATGGGTTGCCGGGCTCCTACGAGCAGTACTTC. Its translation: CATSRDGLPGSYEQYF.

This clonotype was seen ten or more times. The CDR3 loop reads CSVRGLGNEKLFF. The CDR3 coding sequence is TGCAGCGTCCGAGGACTGGGGAATGAAAAACTGTTTTTT. The chain is built from TRBV29-1 and TRBJ1-4; no definite D call. Trimming took 6 bases from V and 5 from J, leaving 13 bases between them. The CDR3 runs to 13 residues. Germline loops: CDR1 SQVTM, CDR2 ANQGSEA.

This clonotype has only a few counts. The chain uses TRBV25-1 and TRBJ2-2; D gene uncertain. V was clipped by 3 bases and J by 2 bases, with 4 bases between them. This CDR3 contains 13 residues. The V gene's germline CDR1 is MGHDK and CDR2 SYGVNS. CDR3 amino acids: CASSDTNTGELFF. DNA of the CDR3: TGTGCCAGCAGTGATACCAACACCGGGGAGCTGTTTTTT.

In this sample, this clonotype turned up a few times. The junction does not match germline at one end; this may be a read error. This CDR3 is CASSLDRDTDTQYF. The CDR3 nucleotides are TGTGCTAGCAGCTTAGACAGGGATACAGATACGCAGTATTTT. The chain uses TRBV7-7 and TRBJ2-3; 7 nucleotides align to TRBD1. The germline CDR1 and CDR2 sequences are SSHAT and FNYEAQ (reference sequence). The CDR3 loop spans 14 amino acids.

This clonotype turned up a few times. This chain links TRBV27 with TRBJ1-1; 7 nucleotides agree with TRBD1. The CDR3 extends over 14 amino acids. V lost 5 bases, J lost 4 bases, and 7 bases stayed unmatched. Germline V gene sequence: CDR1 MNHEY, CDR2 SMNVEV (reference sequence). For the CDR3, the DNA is TGTGCCAGCAGTCTACTCAACAGGGGCACTGAAGCTTTCTTT. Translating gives CASSLLNRGTEAFF.

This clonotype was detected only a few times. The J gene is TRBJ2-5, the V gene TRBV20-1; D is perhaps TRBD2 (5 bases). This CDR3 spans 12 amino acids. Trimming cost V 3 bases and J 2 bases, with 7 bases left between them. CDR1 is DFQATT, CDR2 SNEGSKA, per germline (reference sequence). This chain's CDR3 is CSASDYQETQYF. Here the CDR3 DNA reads TGCAGTGCTAGTGACTATCAAGAGACCCAGTACTTC.

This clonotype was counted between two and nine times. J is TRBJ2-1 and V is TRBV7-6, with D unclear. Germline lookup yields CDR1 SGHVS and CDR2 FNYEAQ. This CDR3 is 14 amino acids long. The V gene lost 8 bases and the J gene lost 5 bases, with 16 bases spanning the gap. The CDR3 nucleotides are TGTGCCAGCCTGAACAGTCCCAGCAACAATGAGCAGTTCTTC. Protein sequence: CASLNSPSNNEQFF.

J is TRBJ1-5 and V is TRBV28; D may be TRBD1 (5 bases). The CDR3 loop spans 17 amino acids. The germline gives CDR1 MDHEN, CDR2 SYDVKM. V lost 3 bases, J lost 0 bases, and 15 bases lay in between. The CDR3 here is CASSFAQGLYSNQPQHF. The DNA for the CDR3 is TGTGCCAGCAGTTTCGCCCAGGGCTTATATAGCAATCAGCCCCAGCATTTT. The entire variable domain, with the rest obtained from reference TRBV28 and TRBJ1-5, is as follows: DVKVTQSSRYLVKRTGEKVFLECVQDMDHENMFWYRQDPGLGLRLIYFSYDVKMKEKGDIPEGYSVSREKKERFSLILESASTNQTSMYLCASSFAQGLYSNQPQHFGDGTRLSIL.

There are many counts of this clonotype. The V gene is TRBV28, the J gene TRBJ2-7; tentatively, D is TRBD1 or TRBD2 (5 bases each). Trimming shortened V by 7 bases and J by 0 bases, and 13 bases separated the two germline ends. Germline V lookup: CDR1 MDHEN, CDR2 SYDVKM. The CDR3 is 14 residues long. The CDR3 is CASIGAGSSYEQYF. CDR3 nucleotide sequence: TGTGCCAGCATAGGGGCAGGGAGCTCCTACGAGCAGTACTTC.

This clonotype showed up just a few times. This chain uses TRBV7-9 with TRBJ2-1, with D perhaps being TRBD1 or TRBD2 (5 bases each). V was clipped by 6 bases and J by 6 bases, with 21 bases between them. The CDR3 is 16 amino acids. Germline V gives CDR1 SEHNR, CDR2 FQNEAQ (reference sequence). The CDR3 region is CASRPTGRRGLNEQFF. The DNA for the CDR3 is TGTGCCAGCAGGCCTACGGGGCGGAGAGGGCTCAATGAGCAGTTCTTC.

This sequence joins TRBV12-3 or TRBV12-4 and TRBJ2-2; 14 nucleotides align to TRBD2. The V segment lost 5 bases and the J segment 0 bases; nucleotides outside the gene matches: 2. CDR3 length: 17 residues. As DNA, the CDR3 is TGTGCCAGCAGTCCGGGACTAGCGGGAGCGAACACCGGGGAGCTGTTTTTT. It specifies CASSPGLAGANTGELFF.

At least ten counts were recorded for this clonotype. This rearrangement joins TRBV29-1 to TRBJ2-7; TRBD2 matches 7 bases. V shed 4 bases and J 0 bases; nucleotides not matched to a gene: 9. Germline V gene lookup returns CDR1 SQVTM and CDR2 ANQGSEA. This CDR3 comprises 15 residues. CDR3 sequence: CSVVGTSESSYEQYF. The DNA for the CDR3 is TGCAGCGTTGTGGGCACTAGCGAAAGCTCCTACGAGCAGTACTTC.

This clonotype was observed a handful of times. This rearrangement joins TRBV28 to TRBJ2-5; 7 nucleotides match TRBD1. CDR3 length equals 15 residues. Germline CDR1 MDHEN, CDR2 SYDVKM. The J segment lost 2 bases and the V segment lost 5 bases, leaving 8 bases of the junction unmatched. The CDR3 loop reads CASSTSDRAQETQYF. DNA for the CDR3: TGTGCCAGCAGTACATCTGACAGGGCGCAAGAGACCCAGTACTTC.

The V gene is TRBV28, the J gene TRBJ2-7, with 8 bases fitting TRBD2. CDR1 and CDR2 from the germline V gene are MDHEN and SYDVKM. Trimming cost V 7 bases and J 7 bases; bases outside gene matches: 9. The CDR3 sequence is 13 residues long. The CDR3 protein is CASMASGRSEQYF. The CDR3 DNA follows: TGTGCCAGCATGGCTAGCGGGCGATCAGAGCAGTACTTC.

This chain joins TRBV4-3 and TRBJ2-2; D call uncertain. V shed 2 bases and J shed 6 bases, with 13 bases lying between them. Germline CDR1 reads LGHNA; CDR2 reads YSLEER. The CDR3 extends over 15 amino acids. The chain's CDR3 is CASSQRAHSAGELFF. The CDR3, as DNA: TGCGCCAGCAGCCAACGGGCCCATTCCGCCGGGGAGCTGTTTTTT.

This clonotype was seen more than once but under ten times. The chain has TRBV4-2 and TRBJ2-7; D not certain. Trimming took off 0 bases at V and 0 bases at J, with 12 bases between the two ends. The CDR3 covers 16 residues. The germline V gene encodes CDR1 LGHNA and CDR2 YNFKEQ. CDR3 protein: CASSQDGSLSSYEQYF. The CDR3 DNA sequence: TGTGCCAGCAGCCAAGATGGTAGCTTAAGCTCCTACGAGCAGTACTTC.

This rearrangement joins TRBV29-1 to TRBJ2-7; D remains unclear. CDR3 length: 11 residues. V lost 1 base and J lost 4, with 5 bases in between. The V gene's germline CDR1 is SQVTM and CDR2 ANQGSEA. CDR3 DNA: TGCAGCGTTGAAGGTCCTTACGAGCAGTACTTC. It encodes CSVEGPYEQYF.

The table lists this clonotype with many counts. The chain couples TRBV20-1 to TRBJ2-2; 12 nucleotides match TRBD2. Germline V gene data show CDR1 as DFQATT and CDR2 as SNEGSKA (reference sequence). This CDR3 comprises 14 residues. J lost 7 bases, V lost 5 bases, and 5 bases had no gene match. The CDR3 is CSALTSGSSGELFF. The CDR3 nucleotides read TGCAGTGCTCTGACTAGCGGGAGTAGCGGGGAGCTGTTTTTT.

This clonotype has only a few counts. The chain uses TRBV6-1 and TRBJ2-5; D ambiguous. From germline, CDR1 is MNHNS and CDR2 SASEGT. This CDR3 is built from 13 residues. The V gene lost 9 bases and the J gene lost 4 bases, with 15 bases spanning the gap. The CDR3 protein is CASMTVWRETQYF. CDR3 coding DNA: TGTGCCAGTATGACGGTATGGAGAGAGACCCAGTACTTC.

CDR3 residues: CASSIRPPGQGAYNEQFF. The CDR3 nucleotides read TGTGCCAGTAGTATAAGACCCCCCGGACAGGGGGCCTACAATGAGCAGTTCTTC. This chain connects TRBV19 to TRBJ2-1; 10 bases are a match to TRBD1. Germline V CDR1 and CDR2: LNHDA, SQIVND (reference sequence). CDR3 length: 18 residues. The junction had 9 bases not matched to a gene; V was cut back by 2 bases and J by 2 bases. The whole variable domain, remainder taken from reference TRBV19 and TRBJ2-1, is DGGITQSPKYLFRKEGQNVTLSCEQNLNHDAMYWYRQDPGQGLRLIYYSQIVNDFQKGDIAEGYSVSREKKESFPLTVTSAQKNPTAFYLCASSIRPPGQGAYNEQFFGPGTRLTVL.